This is a list of T cell receptor beta chains from one sample in a study of neurological immune-mediated disorders. MiXCR, run by TCRdb on the 5' RACE reads, gives a single entry per CDR3 protein. Seen here are roughly 10,000 distinct CDR3 sequences, around a fifth observed once, and the top ten hold 50%. Material: CD8+ T cells from blood. These receptors originate from a woman aged 55-70 years with HTLV-1-associated myelopathy (HAM/TSP). Both conserved end residues are part of each CDR3. The D gene is left open where the match is weak. Size is stated for part of the rows, as once, few or many counts, or as a class when the clone is expanded.

DNA	CDR3	V	J	size	D
TGCGCCAGCGCCTCGGCCGGGTGGTCTAATGAAAAACTGTTTTTT	CASASAGWSNEKLFF	TRBV5-1	TRBJ1-4	many	NA
TGTGCCAGTAACAAGGACAGTGGCAACACCGGGGAGCTGTTTTTT	CASNKDSGNTGELFF	TRBV19	TRBJ2-2	many	NA
TGCGCCAGCAGCTTGGTGGACAGGGGAGGTACCAACTATGGCTACACCTTC	CASSLVDRGGTNYGYTF	TRBV5-1	TRBJ1-2	many	TRBD1
TGTGCCAGCAGTTTAGTTGGGGCTGATGAGCAGTTCTTC	CASSLVGADEQFF	TRBV12-3/TRBV12-4	TRBJ2-1	many	NA
TGCAGTGCCCTATACCCTACAGGGGGCGGGGGCTACACCTTC	CSALYPTGGGGYTF	TRBV20-1	TRBJ1-2	many	TRBD1
TGTGCCAGCAGCTTGGACGGCTCGGCCAAAAGAGGCTACACCTTC	CASSLDGSAKRGYTF	TRBV5-5	TRBJ1-2	NA	NA
TGTGCCAGCAGCCTAGGACTAGACCCCACCGGGGAGCTGTTTTTT	CASSLGLDPTGELFF	TRBV7-8	TRBJ2-2	many	TRBD2
TGCGCCAGCAGTCAGGACAACACCGGGGAGCTGTTTTTT	CASSQDNTGELFF	TRBV5-1	TRBJ2-2	NA	NA
TGTGCCAGCTTGACAGGGGGGAACACTGAAGCTTTCTTT	CASLTGGNTEAFF	TRBV12-3/TRBV12-4	TRBJ1-1	many	TRBD1
TGCAGTGCCGAGGACAGGAGTTTGTCCTACGAGCAGTACTTC	CSAEDRSLSYEQYF	TRBV20-1	TRBJ2-7	NA	TRBD1
TGTGCCTCAGGGTTAGCCAATGAGCAGTTCTTC	CASGLANEQFF	TRBV6-5	TRBJ2-1	once	NA
TGTGCCAGCAGTTTATATGGGGTTGAGACCCAGTACTTC	CASSLYGVETQYF	TRBV27	TRBJ2-5	many	NA
TGTGCCAGCAGTCGACAGGCGAATGAAGCTTTCTTT	CASSRQANEAFF	TRBV2	TRBJ1-1	NA	NA
TGTGCCAGCAGCCCGGGAGCCTTGCAATGGGGTTCACCCCTCCACTTT	CASSPGALQWGSPLHF	TRBV7-8	TRBJ1-6	many	NA
TGCAGTGCTGGGCAAACGATATCCAATGAGCAGTTCTTC	CSAGQTISNEQFF	TRBV20-1	TRBJ2-1	NA	NA
TGTGCCACCAGCAGTGTCCACAAATTCTACGAGCAGTACTTC	CATSSVHKFYEQYF	TRBV15	TRBJ2-7	many	NA
TGCGCCAGCAGCTTCCGCGAGAGCTCCTACGAGCAGTACTTC	CASSFRESSYEQYF	TRBV5-1	TRBJ2-7	many	NA
TGCGCCAGCAGCTTGGCCAAGCGGGTGAACACAGATACGCAGTATTTT	CASSLAKRVNTDTQYF	TRBV5-1	TRBJ2-3	many	NA
TGTGCCAGCAGCTTGACTAGAATCCGACCCGGGGAGCTGTTTTTT	CASSLTRIRPGELFF	TRBV7-8	TRBJ2-2	many	NA
TGCGCCAGCAGCTTGGCTTCGGTCCTGCAGGGGGCCTACGAGCAGTACTTC	CASSLASVLQGAYEQYF	TRBV5-1	TRBJ2-7	many	TRBD1
TGCAGTGGAACATCATGGGGGGAGACCCAGTACTTC	CSGTSWGETQYF	TRBV20-1	TRBJ2-5	NA	NA
TGTGCCAGCAGCTTAGCCCCAGGGGGGGGACAGCGTTACAATGAGCAGTTCTTC	CASSLAPGGGQRYNEQFF	TRBV11-3	TRBJ2-1	NA	NA
TGCAGCGCCAGGACGGAAGACTCTGGAAACACCATATATTTT	CSARTEDSGNTIYF	TRBV29-1	TRBJ1-3	many	NA